This paragraph covers one T cell receptor beta chain sequence. The antigen it binds to is not known. One base away there is no much larger clone; base qualities are not given. TCR CDR3 regions were amplified from genomic DNA by multiplex PCR using the deep immunoSEQ assay. Extracted genomic DNA from each cell subset was spread evenly across all wells of several immunoSEQ 96-well plates, with each plate serving as a replicate. For sorted subsets, each replicate PCR was loaded with 200 to 250 ng genomic DNA, equivalent to 30,000 to 35,000 T cell genomes. Purified libraries were quantified with a Qubit 3.0 fluorometer, sized on a Bioanalyzer 2100, and re-quantified with the KAPA Library Quantification kit. Every immunoSEQ 96-well plate was sequenced on a separate single-read 150-cycle Illumina NextSeq 550 flow cell. Under the source paper's analysis protocol: Because the immunoSEQ output held only junctional sequences and lacked quality scores, the filtering could not match the filtering applied to full-length reads. Sequences were annotated with PyIR, a Python wrapper for IgBLAST v1.9, and V/J genes and CDR3 were assigned using IMGT germline references. Reads were removed for weak V/J assignments (E-value above 1e-6), missing CDR3, stop codons, out-of-frame junctions, or ambiguous translated residues. A V3J clonotype was defined by an identical inferred V gene, J gene, and CDR3 amino acid sequence. To compute the percentage overlap between repertoires, the number of shared unique clonotypes was divided by the size of the smaller repertoire. Three approaches were used to assess repertoire richness: RTK rarefaction, the Chao1 estimator, and Recon v2.1 estimates of unobserved clonotypes. OLGA was used to compute generation probabilities for all TCRbeta clonotypes that the gDNA method yielded from a handful of donors. As stored in TCRdb, this immuneACCESS dataset retains in-frame rearrangements with V and J assigned. A fraction of the clones does not appear; measured against another copy, unresolved V genes explain less than half of the discrepancy, and the remainder lacks a known reason. That table furnishes V, J and clone size, whereas the DNA furnished D and trimming. The sample includes about 2.2 million clones, with roughly 91% observed a single time. The ten biggest clones cover about 1.8% of the sample.

This sample is part of a study of shared clonotypes between healthy human individuals (dated by TCRdb to the early 2020s). Concerning the study at large: Two women and three men aged 18 to 49 years were included in the cohort. For each donor, CD4 naive and CD4 memory were each run on three plates, CD8 naive on two plates, and CD8 memory on one plate. To increase sequencing depth and limit assay-specific biases, TCR repertoire library preparation and sequencing were carried out by different laboratories using diverse techniques. The study deeply sequenced blood TCR repertoires of about 5 healthy adults to estimate repertoire size and the extent of clonotype sharing between individuals. Each donor's leukapheresis produced roughly between roughly 0.9 and 8.9 billion PBMCs. Overall study outcomes, separate from this receptor: Compared with non-shared clonotypes, the clonotypes found in all four sorted-subset donors had higher generation probabilities. Naive subsets generally had larger estimated clonotype richness than memory subsets. Because the study included only a small number of donors, the genetic and exposure-history diversity represented was limited. Sampling was restricted to blood, and TCR repertoires in tissue are likely to differ from TCR repertoires in blood. Pairwise subsampling led to the expectation that sequencing depth would affect the degree of clonotype sharing among donors. Sharing across several donors was observed for roughly 5.4% of naive CD4, over 3% of naive CD8, about 2.3% of memory CD4, and approximately 0.41% of memory CD8 clonotypes. Even with the large sequencing depth, rarefaction of the sorted-subset datasets indicated that sequencing was incomplete.

CDR1 and CDR2, looked up from the germline V gene, are MDHEN and SYDVKM. Measured from the cysteine to the phenylalanine, the CDR3 is 12 residues long. The sequence is cut down to CDR3 DNA, 36 bases in frame from base 1. Between the V and J ends, shortened by 4 bases and 2 bases respectively, the junction contains 5 bases. CD8 naive samples were obtained by positive selection for CCR7 among CD45RO-negative cells, yielding a CD45RA+CCR7+ population from which TemRA cells were excluded. The donors were healthy, HIV-negative adults who had no recently reported acute infections or vaccinations. Every donor was a Caucasian adult living in Nashville, Tennessee, USA. After blood collection by leukapheresis, PBMCs were isolated using Ficoll-Histopaque density gradient centrifugation and then cryopreserved in the vapor phase of liquid nitrogen. Analytical flow cytometry was used to check the purity and quantity of every magnetically sorted T cell population. From each sorted fraction, genomic DNA was isolated and quantified by UV absorbance on a Nanodrop 2000c.

The sample taken for sequencing was naive CD8+ T cells from PBMCs. Reading the label with the study, this specimen's cell subset or site is: CD45RA+CCR7+. The source is a man aged 18 to 29 in good health. Some clones in this sample may be carry-over from other donors' samples. The sequence is built from TRBV28 and TRBJ1-2; the D gene remains uncertain. The nucleotide sequence is given as TGTGCCAGCAGTTCCTCAAACTATGGCTACACCTTC. Its amino acids are CASSSSNYGYTF.